These 15 T cell receptor beta chains were sequenced from one sample in a study of circulating and synovial CD4+ cells in juvenile arthritis. The protocol was immunoSEQ multiplex PCR, while the TCRdb copy is restricted to in-frame clones and leaves out a portion. The data hold 39,000 or so clones, with around 96% observed a single time. Sequences were obtained from CD4+ T cells from blood. The origin of the receptors is a human donor with juvenile idiopathic arthritis.

The V and J genes are TRBV11-2 and TRBJ1-5; D is uncertain. CDR1 is SGHAT, CDR2 FQNNGV, per germline. The CDR3 length is 13 residues. Trimming stripped 1 base from V and 3 bases from J, with 4 bases between. The CDR3 coding sequence is TGTGCCAGCAGCTTAGTTATCAATCAGCCCCAGCATTTT. Its protein is CASSLVINQPQHF.

The chain couples TRBV25-1 to TRBJ2-7, with D possibly TRBD2 on 6 matching bases. The CDR3 has 15 amino acids. CDR1 is MGHDK, CDR2 SYGVNS, per germline. The V gene lost 6 bases and the J gene lost 1 base, with 16 bases spanning the gap. The CDR3 reads CASSPALGGSYEQYF. CDR3 DNA sequence: TGTGCCAGCAGCCCTGCTTTGGGGGGATCCTACGAGCAGTACTTC.

With respect to this clone: The junction and the germline gene differ at one end; a read error may be behind it. Other DNA variants within this sample encode the same CDR3. The chain couples TRBV11-2 to TRBJ1-6, with no clear D. CDR3 length equals 14 residues. Germline CDR1 is SGHAT and CDR2 is FQNNGV. The CDR3 coding sequence is TGTGCCAGCAGCCCGAGGTCCTATAATTCCCCCCTCCACTTT. As protein: CASSPRSYNSPLHF.

The rearrangement uses TRBV4-3 and TRBJ1-5; D ambiguous. The V end lost 0 bases, the J end lost 4 bases, and 10 bases lay between the germline ends. Germline V lookup: CDR1 LGHNA, CDR2 YSLEER. The CDR3 spans 15 residues. The CDR3 sequence: CASSQDQTGNQPQHF. Here the CDR3 DNA reads TGCGCCAGCAGCCAAGATCAAACGGGGAATCAGCCCCAGCATTTT.

This chain links TRBV6-5 with TRBJ1-3; D not certain. There are 14 residues in the CDR3. The ends were cut back, 8 bases at V and 0 bases at J, with 11 bases in the middle. Germline CDR1 reads MNHEY; CDR2 reads SVGAGI. The CDR3 coding sequence is TGTGCCAGCGCGAGAGAAAGCTCTGGAAACACCATATATTTT. Translated: CASARESSGNTIYF.

The rearrangement uses TRBV5-1 and TRBJ2-3; possible D gene TRBD2, 7 bases. Germline V gives CDR1 SGHRS, CDR2 YFSETQ. V was clipped by 4 bases and J by 1 base, with 16 bases between them. The CDR3 is made up of 16 amino acids. The CDR3 nucleotides are TGCGCCAGCAGCCTGGGTGGGGGGGCCGGCACAGATACGCAGTATTTT. Translating gives CASSLGGGAGTDTQYF.

V usage is TRBV10-3 and J usage is TRBJ1-1; tentatively, D is TRBD1 (5 bases). Trimming left V 4 bases short and J 5 bases short, with 11 bases between. Germline values: CDR1 ENHRY, CDR2 SYGVKD. The CDR3 runs 13 residues. The CDR3 coding sequence is TGTGCCATCAGTGTAGAGGGGAGGACTGAAGCTTTCTTT. Its translation: CAISVEGRTEAFF.

The genes are TRBV19 and TRBJ2-7, with TRBD1 identical over 9 bases. Trimming took 5 bases from V and 6 from J; bases not matched to a gene: 14. The CDR3 extends over 16 amino acids. Germline assignment: CDR1 LNHDA and CDR2 SQIVND (reference sequence). DNA for the CDR3: TGTGCCAGTAGTCCAATATCGGGACAGGGAATCTGCGAGCAGTACTTC. It yields the protein CASSPISGQGICEQYF.

This clone was detected only once. This rearrangement joins TRBV19 to TRBJ1-5; possible D gene TRBD1, 6 bases. Germline V gene data show CDR1 as LNHDA and CDR2 as SQIVND (reference sequence). V dropped 7 bases and J dropped 2 bases, with 9 bases sitting between them. The CDR3 is made up of 13 amino acids. CDR3 in amino acids: CASNNRGNQPQHF. CDR3 nucleotide sequence: TGTGCCAGTAACAACAGGGGCAATCAGCCCCAGCATTTT.

This chain links TRBV10-1 with TRBJ1-2, with D maybe TRBD1 (5 bases). Germline lookup yields CDR1 WNHNN and CDR2 SYGVQD (reference sequence). CDR3 length: 14 amino acids. Trimming stripped 6 bases from V and 9 bases from J, with 20 bases between. CDR3 in DNA: TGCGCCAGCAGGTGGAGAGCGGGGGGTGGGTGCTACACCTTC. This translates into CASRWRAGGGCYTF.

The chain combines TRBV19 with TRBJ1-5; TRBD1 agrees at 8 bases. The CDR3 covers 15 residues. V lost 7 bases, J lost 7 bases, and 12 bases stayed unmatched. CDR1 is LNHDA, CDR2 SQIVND, per germline (reference sequence). Here the CDR3 DNA reads TGTGCCAGTAACCGGGACAGGTCTTTGAGGCAGCCCCAGCATTTT. Its translation: CASNRDRSLRQPQHF.

This rearrangement joins TRBV7-9 to TRBJ2-1; maybe TRBD2 (6 bases). Trimming took off 0 bases at V and 7 bases at J, with 10 bases between the two ends. The CDR3 is made up of 14 amino acids. CDR1 is SEHNR, CDR2 FQNEAQ, per germline (reference sequence). The CDR3 DNA reads as TGTGCCAGCAGCTTAGCGGAAGGAGGGAATGAGCAGTTCTTC. It encodes CASSLAEGGNEQFF.

The rearrangement joins TRBV2 to TRBJ2-4; TRBD1 might be the D (6 bases). CDR1 is SNHLY and CDR2 is FYNNEI in the germline V gene. The CDR3 spans 14 residues. The germline V and J ends were trimmed by 6 bases and 6 bases, with 15 bases remaining between them. Here the CDR3 reads CASRPGVERNIQYF. In DNA form, the CDR3 reads TGTGCCAGCAGACCAGGGGTAGAGAGAAACATTCAGTACTTC.

The chain combines TRBV2 with TRBJ1-5; D possibly corresponds to TRBD1 (6 bases). Trimming removed 5 bases from V and 4 bases from J, with 12 bases in between. Per the germline V gene, CDR1 is SNHLY and CDR2 is FYNNEI. CDR3 length equals 14 residues. CDR3: CASSLTGTNQPQHF. The CDR3 DNA reads as TGTGCCAGCAGTTTGACAGGAACAAATCAGCCCCAGCATTTT.

This chain joins TRBV5-1 and TRBJ2-7; 10 nucleotides match TRBD2. V trimming: 4 bases; J trimming: 0 bases; junction bases outside the gene matches: 4. The CDR3 is 15 residues long. Germline V gene data show CDR1 as SGHRS and CDR2 as YFSETQ. DNA for the CDR3: TGCGCCAGCAGCGCAGCGGGGGGGCACTCCTACGAGCAGTACTTC. Translated, it gives CASSAAGGHSYEQYF. Full variable domain (rest looked up from reference TRBV5-1 and TRBJ2-7): KAGVTQTPRYLIKTRGQQVTLSCSPISGHRSVSWYQQTPGQGLQFLFEYFSETQRNKGNFPGRFSGRQFSNSRSEMNVSTLELGDSALYLCASSAAGGHSYEQYFGPGTRLTVT.